This record covers a single T cell receptor beta chain. Time point denoted: pre-treatment baseline. One draw preceded checkpoint blockade; another followed its first cycle at week 3. No patient had earlier systemic cancer treatment, concurrent immunosuppressants, or another active cancer. V gave up 0 bases and J gave up 6 bases, with 14 bases separating them. Germline V gene lookup returns CDR1 SGHDT and CDR2 YYEEEE. The CDR3 spans 15 residues. DNA loading was fixed at roughly 0.35 ug for all bulk PBMC samples. Here immunoSEQ multiplex PCR was the method, and the copy in TCRdb shows in-frame clones only, minus some. The sample carries over 10,000 clones, under 90% recorded once. These data originate in a study of blood T cell dynamics during melanoma immunotherapy. Overall study: Patients with metastatic melanoma got pembrolizumab or nivolumab-ipilimumab as first-line care.

The material sequenced was blood, taken from a patient treated with checkpoint blockade. The chain combines TRBV5-6 with TRBJ2-3; D unresolved. This sequence originates from a human donor with melanoma. The DNA of the CDR3 is TGTGCCAGCAGCTTGGATTATCGCCGGCCGGATACGCAGTATTTT. Its translation: CASSLDYRRPDTQYF. The variable domain in full, completed from reference TRBV5-6 and TRBJ2-3, reads DAGVTQSPTHLIKTRGQQVTLRCSPKSGHDTVSWYQQALGQGPQFIFQYYEEEERQRGNFPDRFSGHQFPNYSSELNVNALLLGDSALYLCASSLDYRRPDTQYFGPGTRLTVL.